The 4 T cell receptor beta chains below all came from one sample that was sequenced in a study of blood T cell repertoires in COVID-19. Clones were read by immunoSEQ multiplex PCR, and TCRdb kept only the in-frame ones, dropping some. The table includes 150,000 or so clones, approximately 80% detected once. Sequencing was performed on PBMCs or T cells enriched from blood (not recorded which). The receptor source for this set is a woman in her forties or fifties who had recovered from COVID-19.

The chain uses TRBV10-3 and TRBJ1-3; D is uncertain. V was shortened by 8 bases and J by 0 bases, with 8 bases between the two germline ends. CDR3 length: 13 residues. In germline, CDR1 is ENHRY, CDR2 SYGVKD. CDR3: CAIGPNSGNTIYF. CDR3 nucleotides: TGTGCCATCGGCCCGAACTCTGGAAACACCATATATTTT.

This chain joins TRBV3-1 (or the pseudogene TRBV3-2) and TRBJ2-2; 8 bases map to TRBD2. With V trimmed by 10 bases and J by 5 bases, 15 bases remained unmatched. Germline V gene sequence: CDR1 LGHDT, CDR2 YNNKEL (reference sequence). CDR3 length equals 16 residues. The DNA for the CDR3 is TGTGCCACCCAGACAGAGATAGCGGGAAGGACCGGGGAGCTGTTTTTT. This gives the protein CATQTEIAGRTGELFF.

The chain carries TRBV5-8 and TRBJ2-7; D call uncertain. The CDR3 runs to 14 residues. Germline values: CDR1 SGHTS, CDR2 YDEGEE. The V and J ends lost 2 bases and 4 bases respectively, with 13 bases between them. The CDR3, as DNA: TGTGCCAGCAGCTTATCGGGTGAACTTTACGAGCAGTACTTC. Translating gives CASSLSGELYEQYF. Filled out from reference TRBV5-8 and TRBJ2-7, the complete variable domain reads EAGVTQSPTHLIKTRGQQATLRCSPISGHTSVYWYQQALGLGLQFLLWYDEGEERNRGNFPPRFSGRQFPNYSSELNVNALELEDSALYLCASSLSGELYEQYFGPGTRLTVT.

The V call is TRBV5-1, the J call TRBJ1-1; no clear D gene. V was shortened by 1 base and J by 1 base, with 5 bases between the two germline ends. Germline V gives CDR1 SGHRS, CDR2 YFSETQ. The CDR3 is made up of 13 amino acids. CDR3 residues: CASSLNSNTEAFF. In DNA form, the CDR3 reads TGCGCCAGCAGCTTGAACTCGAACACTGAAGCTTTCTTT.